This TCR beta chain is from a study of Ad26.COV2.S vaccination and SARS-CoV-2 variants. This clone was recorded once. The antigen remains unidentified. Here immunoSEQ multiplex PCR was the method, and the copy in TCRdb shows in-frame clones only, minus some. Among around 140,000 clones listed, just over 85% were seen once. Study results and limitations: Reportedly, after vaccination the spike-specific CD8+ and CD4+ T cell responses displayed substantial breadth. Those who received the vaccine showed greater spike-specific TCR breadth than those given placebo. Possibly, TCR breadth and depth analyses underestimated total T cell responses.

The sample was peripheral blood, taken after recovery from COVID-19. This clonotype was sampled from a human donor who had recovered from COVID-19.

The CDR3 sequence: CASSFVSSYNSPLHF. The CDR3 bases are TGTGCCAGCAGCTTCGTTAGCTCCTATAATTCACCCCTCCACTTT. This chain uses TRBV7-9 with TRBJ1-6, with D uncertain. The CDR3 length is 15 residues. Trimming took 3 bases from V and 0 from J, leaving 6 bases between them. The germline gives CDR1 SEHNR, CDR2 FQNEAQ (reference sequence). The entire variable domain, with the rest obtained from reference TRBV7-9 and TRBJ1-6, is as follows: DTGVSQNPRHKITKRGQNVTFRCDPISEHNRLYWYRQTLGQGPEFLTYFQNEAQLEKSRLLSDRFSAERPKGSFSTLEIQRTEQGDSAMYLCASSFVSSYNSPLHFGNGTRLTVT.